This T cell receptor (beta chain) was retrieved from a study of memory CD4+ T cells and cytomegalovirus serostatus. Only in-frame clones appear in the TCRdb table, and some are missing; sequencing was by immunoSEQ multiplex PCR. Of approximately 61,000 clones listed, less than 85% are singletons. The sort gate was single viable CD3+CD4+CD8-CD45RO+ cells for memory CD4+ T cells. General study results and limits: CD4+ memory repertoires contained about two fifths of the roughly 150 reported CMV TCRbeta sequences.

Details on this clone: What it binds is unknown.

The TCR comes from an adult in good health and CMV-seronegative. Some clones in this sample may be carry-over from other donors' samples. The specimen was memory CD4+ T cells from blood.

In DNA, the CDR3 is TGTGCCAGCTCACCAACCCCAGGGCCTTTTGAGCAGTACTTC. Amino acid sequence: CASSPTPGPFEQYF. The rearrangement uses TRBV18 and TRBJ2-7; the D gene is possibly TRBD1 (5 bases). The germline V and J ends were trimmed by 2 bases and 7 bases, with 15 bases remaining between them. The CDR3 contains 14 residues. CDR1 and CDR2 (germline): KGHSH, LQKENI.